The present T cell receptor beta chain was sequenced within a study of blood T cell repertoires in COVID-19. About the study: PBMCs, B-cell-depleted T cells, or T cells were the source of the cDNA or gDNA that made up the material.

In the original processing: Counts of nucleated cells, estimated from reference gene primer amplification, were obtained. TCRdb's table, derived via immunoSEQ multiplex PCR, lists solely in-frame clones and lacks some. That table gives V, J and clone size, and the DNA gave D and trimming. The sample holds around 270,000 clones, about 89% seen once. V trimming: 5 bases; J trimming: 2 bases; junction bases outside the gene matches: 3. This CDR3 spans 14 amino acids. Germline V gene data show CDR1 as LNHDA and CDR2 as SQIVND (reference sequence). The sequencing sample was made of peripheral blood. This sequence joins TRBV19 and TRBJ1-2, with 9 bases aligning to TRBD1. The clonotype originates from a man younger than 40 with acute or convalescent COVID-19. The CDR3: CASSVQGANYGYTF. CDR3 sequence (DNA): TGTGCCAGTAGTGTACAGGGGGCAAACTATGGCTACACCTTC.